The 14 T cell receptor beta chains given below trace back to one sample, sequenced in a study of monozygotic twins with cystic fibrosis. Sequencing used immunoSEQ multiplex PCR; TCRdb keeps in-frame clones, though not all of them. The sample lists 14,000 or so clones, 80% to 90% seen once, with about 0.69% in the top ten. Sequenced: blood. All receptors derive from a boy younger than 18 with cystic fibrosis.

There are a few counts of this clone. The chain links TRBV19 to TRBJ2-3; D not resolved. The CDR3 extends over 14 amino acids. Per germline, CDR1 LNHDA and CDR2 SQIVND (reference sequence). The V and J ends lost 5 bases and 0 bases respectively, with 9 bases between them. For the CDR3, the DNA is TGTGCCAGTAGTCCCCGGACGAGCACAGATACGCAGTATTTT. Its translation: CASSPRTSTDTQYF.

The CDR3 nucleotides read TGTGCCAGCAGCTCGACAGGGGATCAGCCCCAGCATTTT. Its translation is CASSSTGDQPQHF. V usage is TRBV7-8 and J usage is TRBJ1-5, with TRBD1 matching 8 bases. V was pared by 4 bases and J by 5 bases, with 1 base of the junction left unmatched. Germline CDR1 and CDR2: SGHVS and FQNEAQ. The length of the CDR3 is 13 residues.

This clone was picked up one time. The V call is TRBV30, the J call TRBJ1-6; TRBD1 is a possible D gene (6 bases). The V gene lost 3 bases and the J gene lost 7 bases, with 28 bases spanning the gap. Germline V gene lookup returns CDR1 GTSNPN and CDR2 SVGIG (reference sequence). This CDR3 contains 19 residues. The CDR3 is CAWRLLRTEGTAGNSPLHF. The CDR3 bases are TGTGCCTGGAGGTTATTGAGGACAGAAGGTACTGCGGGGAATTCACCCCTCCACTTT.

The chain carries TRBV7-8 and TRBJ1-2; D not certain. Deletions cut 5 bases from V and 5 bases from J, with 12 bases between. The V gene's germline CDR1 is SGHVS and CDR2 FQNEAQ. This CDR3 has 13 amino acids. In DNA, the CDR3 is TGTGCCAGCAGCCCAATAGGACCTTATGGCTACACCTTC. Translation gives CASSPIGPYGYTF.

The chain is built from TRBV2 and TRBJ2-3, with TRBD2 identical over 11 bases. The CDR3 runs 15 residues. Trimming took 5 bases from V and 2 from J; bases not matched to a gene: 3. Germline V CDR1 and CDR2: SNHLY, FYNNEI. CDR3 loop: CASSIAGGPTDTQYF. The CDR3 bases are TGTGCCAGCAGTATAGCGGGGGGGCCCACAGATACGCAGTATTTT. The full variable domain, rest sourced from reference TRBV2 and TRBJ2-3, is EPEVTQTPSHQVTQMGQEVILRCVPISNHLYFYWYRQILGQKVEFLVSFYNNEISEKSEIFDDQFSVERPDGSNFTLKIRSTKLEDSAMYFCASSIAGGPTDTQYFGPGTRLTVL.

J is TRBJ1-2 and V is TRBV7-2; perhaps TRBD1 as D (5 bases). There are 14 residues in the CDR3. Trimming took 6 bases from V and 6 from J, leaving 17 bases between them. Per the germline V gene, CDR1 is SGHTA and CDR2 is FQGNSA. In DNA, the CDR3 is TGTGCCAGCAGTCGGCGAGGGGCAGTAGATGGCTACACCTTC. This translates into CASSRRGAVDGYTF.

The chain combines TRBV7-8 with TRBJ1-2, with D hard to call. CDR3 length: 14 amino acids. Germline values: CDR1 SGHVS, CDR2 FQNEAQ. V shed 4 bases and J shed 7 bases, with 16 bases lying between them. CDR3 sequence (DNA): TGTGCCAGCAGCTGGGAGCGGGTGCGGGGTGGCTACACCTTC. Protein: CASSWERVRGGYTF.

The rearrangement uses TRBV2 and TRBJ1-2; D is unclear. The V end was cut by 6 bases, the J end by 2 bases, with 16 bases between. Germline V lookup: CDR1 SNHLY, CDR2 FYNNEI. The length of the CDR3 is 15 residues. Here the CDR3 DNA reads TGTGCCAGCAGCCCCCTGAGGGCCCAGAACTATGGCTACACCTTC. This encodes CASSPLRAQNYGYTF.

This sequence joins TRBV6-1 and TRBJ1-1, with a weak D call TRBD1 (5 bases). Germline V CDR1 and CDR2: MNHNS, SASEGT. The CDR3 loop spans 16 amino acids. The ends were cut back, 0 bases at V and 0 bases at J, with 11 bases in the middle. As DNA, the CDR3 is TGTGCCAGCAGTGAAGCAAAGACAGTAATGAACACTGAAGCTTTCTTT. Amino acid sequence: CASSEAKTVMNTEAFF.

V usage is TRBV7-3 and J usage is TRBJ1-3; D gene uncertain. Germline V lookup: CDR1 SGHTA, CDR2 FQGTGA. Trimming removed 0 bases from V and 1 base from J, with 4 bases in between. CDR3 size: 14 residues. The CDR3 is CASSLTGSGNTIYF. The DNA for the CDR3 is TGTGCCAGCAGCTTAACGGGGTCTGGAAACACCATATATTTT.

The chain couples TRBV9 to TRBJ1-2; TRBD1 matches 7 bases. Germline values: CDR1 SGDLS, CDR2 YYNGEE. With 4 bases clipped from V and 7 bases from J, the junction kept 4 bases outside the gene matches. There are 12 residues in the CDR3. CDR3 sequence (DNA): TGTGCCAGCAGCCCGACAGGGTCTGGCTACACCTTC. This translates into CASSPTGSGYTF.

DNA of the CDR3: TGTGCCAGCAGCCAAGAAACCGGGACAGTGAACACTGAAGCTTTCTTT. Protein: CASSQETGTVNTEAFF. This rearrangement joins TRBV4-2 to TRBJ1-1; TRBD1 aligns across 7 bases. The CDR3 has 16 residues. Trimming removed 0 bases from V and 0 bases from J; junction bases left unmatched: 4. CDR1 is LGHNA and CDR2 is YNFKEQ in the germline V gene.

The rearrangement uses TRBV10-1 and TRBJ1-3; no reliable D call. Germline assignment: CDR1 WNHNN and CDR2 SYGVQD (reference sequence). The CDR3 covers 16 residues. Trimming stripped 3 bases from V and 0 bases from J, with 12 bases between. CDR3 nucleotide sequence: TGCGCCAGCAGTGAAATGTCAGCCATCTCTGGAAACACCATATATTTT. This sequence encodes CASSEMSAISGNTIYF.

The V gene is TRBV6-6, the J gene TRBJ2-1, with no clear D. The CDR3 contains 15 residues. Germline CDR1 reads MNHNY; CDR2 reads SVGAGI (reference sequence). V was clipped by 1 base and J by 6 bases, with 13 bases between them. The CDR3 DNA follows: TGTGCCAGCAGTTACTGGGGTATCTTTTTCAATGAGCAGTTCTTC. Residues: CASSYWGIFFNEQFF.